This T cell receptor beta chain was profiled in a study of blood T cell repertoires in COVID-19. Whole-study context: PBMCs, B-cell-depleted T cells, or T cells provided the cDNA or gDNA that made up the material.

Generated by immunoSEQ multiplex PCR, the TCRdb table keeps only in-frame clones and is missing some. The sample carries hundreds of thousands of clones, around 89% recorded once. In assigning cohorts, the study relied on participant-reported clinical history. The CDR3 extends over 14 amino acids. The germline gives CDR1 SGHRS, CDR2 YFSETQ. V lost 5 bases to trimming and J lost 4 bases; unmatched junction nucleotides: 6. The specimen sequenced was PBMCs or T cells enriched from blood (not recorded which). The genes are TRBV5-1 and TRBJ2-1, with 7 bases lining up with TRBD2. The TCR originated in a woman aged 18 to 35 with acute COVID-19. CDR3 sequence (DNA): TGCGCCAGCAGTCCTAGCGGAATTTACAATGAGCAGTTCTTC. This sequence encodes CASSPSGIYNEQFF.